The 25 T cell receptor beta chains listed next were all sequenced from one sample in a study of shared clonotypes between healthy human individuals. CD45RO negativity and positive selection for CCR7 defined naive CD8 cells, a population that excluded terminally differentiated effector memory CD45RA+ cells. Generated by immunoSEQ multiplex PCR, the TCRdb table keeps only in-frame clones and is missing some. This table has over 2,000,000 clones, about 93% appearing once. The sample taken for sequencing was naive CD8+ T cells from PBMCs. These receptors all stem from a man between 18 and 35 years old in good health. Some clones in this sample may be carry-over from other donors' samples.

As concerns this clone: The sample holds other DNA sequences that translate to the same CDR3. The rearrangement uses TRBV7-8 and TRBJ2-1, with unresolved D. The CDR3 covers 14 residues. V was cut by 1 base and J by 0 bases, with 4 bases left in between. The germline V gene encodes CDR1 SGHVS and CDR2 FQNEAQ. CDR3 in DNA: TGTGCCAGCAGCTTAGGCGGCTCCTACAATGAGCAGTTCTTC. This gives the protein CASSLGGSYNEQFF.

The V and J genes are TRBV7-9 and TRBJ2-7, with a possible D match to TRBD1 (6 bases). This CDR3 region has 15 residues. Trimming stripped 4 bases from V and 5 bases from J, with 18 bases between. CDR1 and CDR2 (germline): SEHNR, FQNEAQ (reference sequence). The DNA of the CDR3 is TGTGCCAGCAGCTCTAGGACAGAGGGGTACCACGAGCAGTACTTC. Translated, it gives CASSSRTEGYHEQYF.

This rearrangement joins TRBV4-1 to TRBJ1-3, with D tentatively TRBD1 (5 bases). Per germline, CDR1 MGHRA and CDR2 YSYEKL. CDR3 length equals 16 residues. Between the trimmed V and J ends, which lost 5 bases and 2 bases, there was a span of 16 bases. As DNA, the CDR3 is TGCGCCAGCAGCTCAGCCGGGACCATGGCTGGAAACACCATATATTTT. Translating gives CASSSAGTMAGNTIYF.

This chain links TRBV10-3 with TRBJ2-7; 7 nucleotides match TRBD1. Per germline, CDR1 ENHRY and CDR2 SYGVKD. Trimming at V came to 11 bases and at J to 6 bases, leaving 10 bases not matched to a gene. The CDR3 covers 12 residues. The CDR3 spells CASWDRNGEQYF. The DNA of the CDR3 is TGTGCCTCCTGGGACAGAAACGGCGAGCAGTACTTC.

V and J are TRBV13 and TRBJ1-2; D is possibly TRBD1 (5 bases). The V gene lost 3 bases and the J gene lost 7 bases, with 12 bases spanning the gap. Germline V gene data show CDR1 as PRHDT and CDR2 as FYEKMQ (reference sequence). This CDR3 region has 13 residues. The CDR3 loop is CASSLYGGPGYTF. CDR3 DNA sequence: TGTGCCAGCAGCTTGTATGGGGGACCTGGCTACACCTTC.

The gene calls are TRBV5-1 and TRBJ2-1; 12 bases map to TRBD2. The CDR3 contains 17 residues. The J segment lost 6 bases and the V segment lost 3 bases, leaving 10 bases of the junction unmatched. Looked up from germline, CDR1 is SGHRS and CDR2 is YFSETQ. The CDR3 DNA follows: TGCGCCAGCAGCTCGGGACTAGCGGGTCGTTCTTTCAATGAGCAGTTCTTC. Its protein is CASSSGLAGRSFNEQFF.

Here the CDR3 DNA reads TGTGCCAGCAGTTTACCGATGAGGAGGGCAGGGGGCCCCAAAAACATTCAGTACTTC. Translated, it gives CASSLPMRRAGGPKNIQYF. The chain combines TRBV28 with TRBJ2-4, with 8 bases fitting TRBD1. V lost 2 bases, J lost 2 bases, and 14 bases stayed unmatched. Germline CDR1 and CDR2: MDHEN and SYDVKM. There are 19 residues in the CDR3.

This chain uses TRBV27 with TRBJ1-5; D possibly corresponds to TRBD1 (5 bases). The CDR3 sequence is 15 residues long. V was clipped by 5 bases and J by 0 bases, with 11 bases between them. Germline values: CDR1 MNHEY, CDR2 SMNVEV (reference sequence). The CDR3 region has the DNA TGTGCCAGCAGTCGAGGGACGAATAGCAATCAGCCCCAGCATTTT. This encodes CASSRGTNSNQPQHF.

This chain joins TRBV4-2 and TRBJ1-1; weak D call: TRBD1 (5 bases). There are 14 residues in the CDR3. The germline V and J ends were trimmed by 4 bases and 3 bases, with 12 bases remaining between them. The V gene's germline CDR1 is LGHNA and CDR2 YNFKEQ. Written as DNA, the CDR3 is TGTGCCAGCAGCCGCCTCGAAGGGGACACTGAAGCTTTCTTT. Amino acid sequence: CASSRLEGDTEAFF.

The gene calls are TRBV12-5 and TRBJ2-7; D unresolved. The CDR3 runs to 17 residues. The germline CDR1 and CDR2 sequences are LGHNT and FRNRAP. The germline V and J ends were trimmed by 0 bases and 0 bases, with 15 bases remaining between them. CDR3 bases: TGTGCTAGTGGTTTGGTACTGGTAGAACCGAGCTCCTACGAGCAGTACTTC. Residues: CASGLVLVEPSSYEQYF.

This rearrangement joins TRBV29-1 to TRBJ2-1, with TRBD2 matching over 14 bases. Trimming at V came to 0 bases and at J to 3 bases, leaving 4 bases not matched to a gene. CDR3 size: 17 residues. CDR1 SQVTM and CDR2 ANQGSEA come from the germline V gene. The CDR3 reads CSVEDGTSGRIYNEQFF. CDR3 DNA sequence: TGCAGCGTTGAAGATGGGACTAGCGGGAGAATCTACAATGAGCAGTTCTTC.

The CDR3 here is CASSYRRQGDTQYF. The CDR3, as DNA: TGTGCCAGCAGTTACCGCCGGCAAGGAGATACGCAGTATTTT. The chain recombines TRBV6-5 with TRBJ2-3; D not certain. Germline-derived CDR1 and CDR2 are MNHEY and SVGAGI. V gave up 2 bases and J gave up 5 bases, with 11 bases separating them. The CDR3 runs 14 residues.

This chain joins TRBV28 and TRBJ2-3; 7 nucleotides match TRBD2. Germline V gene lookup returns CDR1 MDHEN and CDR2 SYDVKM. V shed 6 bases and J 2 bases; nucleotides not matched to a gene: 11. This CDR3 region has 16 residues. The CDR3 here is CASRGLWLAATDTQYF. The CDR3, as DNA: TGTGCCAGCAGGGGCTTATGGCTAGCGGCCACAGATACGCAGTATTTT.

The J gene is TRBJ2-3, the V gene TRBV19, with D possibly matching TRBD2 (6 bases). This CDR3 region has 15 residues. Trimming shortened V by 6 bases and J by 2 bases, and 15 bases separated the two germline ends. Germline assignment: CDR1 LNHDA and CDR2 SQIVND (reference sequence). CDR3 residues: CASSLRGSYTDTQYF. For the CDR3, the DNA is TGTGCCAGTAGCCTGCGGGGTTCCTACACAGATACGCAGTATTTT.

Regarding this clone: Relative to the germline gene, one junction end is altered; a read error may explain this. The V gene is TRBV5-4, the J gene TRBJ1-1; TRBD1 matches 8 bases. Germline V gene data show CDR1 as SGHNT and CDR2 as YYREEE (reference sequence). This CDR3 has 16 amino acids. The DNA of the CDR3 is TGTGCCAGCAGATTGGACAGGGCGTTTGCCGCTAACGAAGCTTTCTTT. Protein product: CASRLDRAFAANEAFF.

The rearrangement joins TRBV7-6 to TRBJ2-2; 8 nucleotides match TRBD1. The CDR3 loop spans 15 amino acids. CDR1 and CDR2 from the germline V gene are SGHVS and FNYEAQ. After removal of 3 bases from V and 3 bases from J, the junction contained 3 bases not matched to a gene. CDR3 nucleotide sequence: TGTGCCAGCAGCTTCGCAGGGGGCTACACCGGGGAGCTGTTTTTT. Amino acids: CASSFAGGYTGELFF. The full variable domain, with the rest looked up from reference TRBV7-6 and TRBJ2-2, is GAGVSQSPRYKVTKRGQDVALRCDPISGHVSLYWYRQALGQGPEFLTYFNYEAQQDKSGLPNDRFSAERPEGSISTLTIQRTEQRDSAMYRCASSFAGGYTGELFFGEGSRLTVL.

This clone appeared a single time. The rearrangement joins TRBV4-3 to TRBJ1-2; D gene uncertain. Trimming pared 3 bases from V and 7 bases from J, leaving 6 bases between. The CDR3 runs 11 residues. In germline, CDR1 is LGHNA, CDR2 YSLEER. CDR3 region: CASSQGGGYTF. The DNA of the CDR3 is TGCGCCAGCAGCCAGGGAGGTGGCTACACCTTC.

The V call is TRBV19, the J call TRBJ1-5; D is undetermined. Looked up from germline, CDR1 is LNHDA and CDR2 is SQIVND (reference sequence). With 6 bases removed from V and 0 bases from J, the gap between germline ends came to 12 bases. The CDR3 covers 15 residues. In DNA form, the CDR3 reads TGTGCCAGTAGCCGTGACGGGGTTAGCAATCAGCCCCAGCATTTT. Its translation: CASSRDGVSNQPQHF.

The chain recombines TRBV7-8 with TRBJ2-3, with 8 bases that match TRBD2. V was clipped by 2 bases and J by 4 bases; unmatched bases: 14. The CDR3 covers 18 residues. CDR1 and CDR2 from the germline V gene are SGHVS and FQNEAQ. CDR3 sequence (DNA): TGTGCCAGCAGCTTATTATCTAGCGGGTGGGCCAATTCAGATACGCAGTATTTT. This gives the protein CASSLLSSGWANSDTQYF.

Points on this clone: The sample contains more than one DNA sequence encoding this CDR3. CDR3 nucleotide sequence: TGTGCCAGCAGTTTAAGGGGACAGGGATATGGCTACACCTTC. Translation: CASSLRGQGYGYTF. The chain links TRBV27 to TRBJ1-2; 9 bases agree with TRBD1. The CDR3 has 14 amino acids. Germline assignment: CDR1 MNHEY and CDR2 SMNVEV (reference sequence). The junction had 3 bases not matched to a gene; V was cut back by 2 bases and J by 5 bases.

This clone was seen a single time. The chain carries TRBV27 and TRBJ2-3, with 8 nucleotides matching TRBD2. The junction had 10 bases not matched to a gene; V was cut back by 0 bases and J by 2 bases. The germline V gene has CDR1 MNHEY and CDR2 SMNVEV (reference sequence). This CDR3 comprises 18 residues. CDR3 protein: CASSLSRRAGEYTDTQYF. In nucleotides, the CDR3 is TGTGCCAGCAGTTTATCCCGACGAGCGGGAGAGTACACAGATACGCAGTATTTT.

The rearrangement uses TRBV4-1 and TRBJ2-6, with D possibly TRBD2 on 5 matching bases. CDR1 and CDR2 from the germline V gene are MGHRA and YSYEKL. The CDR3 is 20 amino acids. V lost 1 base and J 0 bases, leaving 19 bases between the germline ends. In nucleotides, the CDR3 is TGCGCCAGCAGCCAAGTTTCGGCGGGCCTTCCGCCCTCTGGGGCCAACGTCCTGACTTTC. Encoded protein: CASSQVSAGLPPSGANVLTF.

This clone came up once. The chain combines TRBV10-3 with TRBJ2-3; 8 positions match TRBD1. From germline, CDR1 is ENHRY and CDR2 SYGVKD. V shed 5 bases and J 4 bases; nucleotides not matched to a gene: 14. The CDR3 spans 17 residues. In nucleotides, the CDR3 is TGTGCCATCAGTCCTACCGGGACAGGATATTATTCAGATACGCAGTATTTT. As protein: CAISPTGTGYYSDTQYF.

The V gene is TRBV29-1, the J gene TRBJ2-1; D call uncertain. Germline CDR1 reads SQVTM; CDR2 reads ANQGSEA. CDR3 length: 10 residues. The V end was cut by 6 bases, the J end by 6 bases, with 6 bases between. CDR3 nucleotide sequence: TGCAGCGTAACGCTCAATGAGCAGTTCTTC. Protein sequence: CSVTLNEQFF.

The chain has TRBV5-8 and TRBJ1-2; 8 nucleotides agree with TRBD1. The CDR3 consists of 14 residues. After removal of 0 bases from V and 8 bases from J, the junction contained 6 bases not matched to a gene. Per germline, CDR1 SGHTS and CDR2 YDEGEE. As DNA, the CDR3 is TGTGCCAGCAGCTTGGAGCAGGGGGCGCAAGGCTACACCTTC. Translation: CASSLEQGAQGYTF.